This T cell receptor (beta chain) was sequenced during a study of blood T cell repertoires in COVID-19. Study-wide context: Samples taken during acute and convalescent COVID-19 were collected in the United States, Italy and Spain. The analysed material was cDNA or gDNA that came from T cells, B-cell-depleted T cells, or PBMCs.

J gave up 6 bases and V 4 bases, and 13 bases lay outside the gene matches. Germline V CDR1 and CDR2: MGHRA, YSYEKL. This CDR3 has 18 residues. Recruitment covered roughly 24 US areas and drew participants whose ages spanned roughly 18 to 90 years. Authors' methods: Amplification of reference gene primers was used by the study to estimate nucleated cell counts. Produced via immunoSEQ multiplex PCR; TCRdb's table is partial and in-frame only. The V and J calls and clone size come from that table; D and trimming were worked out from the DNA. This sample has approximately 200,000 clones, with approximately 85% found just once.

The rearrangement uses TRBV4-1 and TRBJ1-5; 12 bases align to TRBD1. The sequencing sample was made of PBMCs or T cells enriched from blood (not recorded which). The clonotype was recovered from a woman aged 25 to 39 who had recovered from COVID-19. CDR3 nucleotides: TGCGCCAGCAGCCCTTACCAGGGGGGACAGGGGGCGCGTCAGCCCCAGCATTTT. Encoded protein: CASSPYQGGQGARQPQHF.